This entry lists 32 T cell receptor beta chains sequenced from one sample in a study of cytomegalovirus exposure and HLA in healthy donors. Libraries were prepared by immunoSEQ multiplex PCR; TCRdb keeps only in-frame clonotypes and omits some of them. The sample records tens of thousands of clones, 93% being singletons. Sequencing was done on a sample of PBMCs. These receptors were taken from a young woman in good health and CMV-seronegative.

CDR3: CASSPARGTGNTIYF. The CDR3 nucleotides are TGTGCCAGCTCACCAGCCAGGGGAACGGGAAACACCATATATTTT. The chain joins TRBV18 to TRBJ1-3; tentative D call: TRBD1 (6 bases). Per the germline V gene, CDR1 is KGHSH and CDR2 is LQKENI. The V gene lost 2 bases and the J gene lost 4 bases, with 12 bases spanning the gap. This CDR3 contains 15 residues.

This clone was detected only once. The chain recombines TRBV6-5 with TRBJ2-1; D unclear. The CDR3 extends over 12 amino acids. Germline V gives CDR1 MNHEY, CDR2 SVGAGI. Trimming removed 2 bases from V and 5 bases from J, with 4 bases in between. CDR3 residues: CASSYGDNEQFF. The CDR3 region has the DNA TGTGCCAGCAGTTACGGAGACAATGAGCAGTTCTTC.

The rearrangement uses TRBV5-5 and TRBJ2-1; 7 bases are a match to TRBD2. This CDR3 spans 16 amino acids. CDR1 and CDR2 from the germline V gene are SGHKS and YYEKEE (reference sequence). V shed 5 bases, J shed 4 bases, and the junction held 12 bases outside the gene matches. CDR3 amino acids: CASSRGEGGTYNEQFF. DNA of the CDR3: TGTGCCAGCAGTCGTGGGGAGGGTGGGACGTACAATGAGCAGTTCTTC.

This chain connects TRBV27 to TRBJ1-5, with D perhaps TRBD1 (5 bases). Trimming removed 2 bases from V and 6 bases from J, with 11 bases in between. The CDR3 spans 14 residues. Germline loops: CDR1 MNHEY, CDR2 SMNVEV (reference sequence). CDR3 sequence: CASSLQGAFQPQHF. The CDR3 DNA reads TGTGCCAGCAGTTTACAAGGGGCGTTTCAGCCCCAGCATTTT.

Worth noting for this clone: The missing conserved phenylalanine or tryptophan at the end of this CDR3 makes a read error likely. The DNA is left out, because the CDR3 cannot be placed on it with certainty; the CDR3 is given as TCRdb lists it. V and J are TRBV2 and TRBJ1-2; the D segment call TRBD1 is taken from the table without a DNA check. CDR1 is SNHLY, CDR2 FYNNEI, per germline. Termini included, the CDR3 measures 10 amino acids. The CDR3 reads CASSNRALYV.

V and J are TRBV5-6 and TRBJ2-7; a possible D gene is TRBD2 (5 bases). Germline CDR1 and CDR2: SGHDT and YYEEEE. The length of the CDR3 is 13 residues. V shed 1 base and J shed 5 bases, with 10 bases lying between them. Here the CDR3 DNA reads TGTGCCAGCAGCTTGATGAGAGGGAACGAGCAGTACTTC. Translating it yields CASSLMRGNEQYF.

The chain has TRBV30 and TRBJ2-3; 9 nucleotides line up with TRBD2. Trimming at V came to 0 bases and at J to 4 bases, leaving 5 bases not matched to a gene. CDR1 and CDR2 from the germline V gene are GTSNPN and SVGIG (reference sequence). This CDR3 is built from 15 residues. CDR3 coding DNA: TGTGCCTGGAGTGTTGTAGCGGGAGTATCAGATACGCAGTATTTT. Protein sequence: CAWSVVAGVSDTQYF.

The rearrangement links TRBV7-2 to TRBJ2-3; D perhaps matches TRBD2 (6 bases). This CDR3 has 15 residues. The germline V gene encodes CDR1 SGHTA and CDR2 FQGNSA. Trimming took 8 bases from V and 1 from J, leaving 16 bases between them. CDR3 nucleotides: TGTGCCAGCGGTCCTCGGGAGTCGGGCACAGATACGCAGTATTTT. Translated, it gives CASGPRESGTDTQYF.

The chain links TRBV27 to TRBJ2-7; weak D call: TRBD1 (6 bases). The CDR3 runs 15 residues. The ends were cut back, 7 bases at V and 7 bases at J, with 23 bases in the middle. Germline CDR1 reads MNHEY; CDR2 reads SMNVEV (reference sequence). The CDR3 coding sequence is TGTGCCAGCAATAAACAGGGAACCCTCCCTAGGGAGCAGTACGTC. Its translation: CASNKQGTLPREQYV.

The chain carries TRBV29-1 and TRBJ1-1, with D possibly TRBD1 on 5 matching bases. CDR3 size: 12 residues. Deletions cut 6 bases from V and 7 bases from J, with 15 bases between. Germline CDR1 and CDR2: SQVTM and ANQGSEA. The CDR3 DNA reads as TGCAGCGTGTGGGGGGACGCCATTGAAGCTTTCTTT. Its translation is CSVWGDAIEAFF.

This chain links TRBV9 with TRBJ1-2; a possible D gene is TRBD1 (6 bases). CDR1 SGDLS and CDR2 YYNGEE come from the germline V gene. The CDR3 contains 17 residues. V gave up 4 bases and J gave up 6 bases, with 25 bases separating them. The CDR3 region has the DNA TGTGCCAGCAGCACCTCACGGGACAAGGAGCCCAAGCATGGCTACACCTTC. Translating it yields CASSTSRDKEPKHGYTF.

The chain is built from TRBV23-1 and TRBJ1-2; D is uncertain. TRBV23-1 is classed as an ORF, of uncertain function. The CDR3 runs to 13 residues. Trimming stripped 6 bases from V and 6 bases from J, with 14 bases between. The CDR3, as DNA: TGCGCCAGCAGCCCGCACGTGGGAGATGGCTACACCTTC. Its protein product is CASSPHVGDGYTF.

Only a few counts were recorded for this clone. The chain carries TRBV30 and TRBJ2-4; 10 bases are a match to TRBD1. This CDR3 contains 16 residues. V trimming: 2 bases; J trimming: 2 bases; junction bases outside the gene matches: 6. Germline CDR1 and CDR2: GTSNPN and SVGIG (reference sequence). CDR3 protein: CAWSPRDRGSKNIQYF. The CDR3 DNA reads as TGTGCCTGGAGTCCACGGGACAGGGGTTCCAAAAACATTCAGTACTTC.

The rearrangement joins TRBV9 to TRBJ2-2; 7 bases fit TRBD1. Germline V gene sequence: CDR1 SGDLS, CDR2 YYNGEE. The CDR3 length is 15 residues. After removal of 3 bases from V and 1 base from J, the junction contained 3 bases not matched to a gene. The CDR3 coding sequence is TGTGCCAGCAGCGCCCGGACAGGGAACACCGGGGAGCTGTTTTTT. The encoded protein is CASSARTGNTGELFF.

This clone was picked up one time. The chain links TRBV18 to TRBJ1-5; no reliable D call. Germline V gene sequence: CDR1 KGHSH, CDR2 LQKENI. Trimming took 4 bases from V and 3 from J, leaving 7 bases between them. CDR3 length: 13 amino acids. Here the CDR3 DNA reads TGTGCCAGCTCACGCGACAACAATCAGCCCCAGCATTTT. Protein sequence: CASSRDNNQPQHF.

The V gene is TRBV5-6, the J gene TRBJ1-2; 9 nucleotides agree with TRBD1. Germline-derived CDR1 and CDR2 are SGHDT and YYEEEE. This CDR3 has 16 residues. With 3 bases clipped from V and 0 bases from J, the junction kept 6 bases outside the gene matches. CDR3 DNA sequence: TGTGCCAGCAGCTCCGGACAGGGGTACGCTAACTATGGCTACACCTTC. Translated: CASSSGQGYANYGYTF.

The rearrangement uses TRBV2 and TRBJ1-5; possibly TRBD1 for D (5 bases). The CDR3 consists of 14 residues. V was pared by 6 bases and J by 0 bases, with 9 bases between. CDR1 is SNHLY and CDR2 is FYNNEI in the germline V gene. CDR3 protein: CASRDTNSNQPQHF. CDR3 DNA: TGTGCCAGCAGGGACACAAATAGCAATCAGCCCCAGCATTTT.

The chain's CDR3 is CASSADRGYTIYF. CDR3 coding DNA: TGTGCCAGCAGCGCGGACAGGGGTTACACCATATATTTT. The chain uses TRBV9 and TRBJ1-3; 9 positions match TRBD1. The V gene's germline CDR1 is SGDLS and CDR2 YYNGEE. V dropped 3 bases and J dropped 8; count of bases not matched to a gene: 3. The CDR3 has 13 residues.

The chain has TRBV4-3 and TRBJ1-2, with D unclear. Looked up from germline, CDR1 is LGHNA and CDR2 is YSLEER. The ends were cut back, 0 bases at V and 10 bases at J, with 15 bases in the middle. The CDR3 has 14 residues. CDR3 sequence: CASSQDRGIPLYTF. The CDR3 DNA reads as TGCGCCAGCAGCCAAGATCGGGGAATCCCCCTCTACACCTTC.

Here the CDR3 DNA reads TGTGCCATCCGGCCGGGGGACAGAGATAGCAATCAGCCCCAGCATTTT. Its translation: CAIRPGDRDSNQPQHF. The chain is built from TRBV10-3 and TRBJ1-5, with 7 bases identical to TRBD1. Germline CDR1 reads ENHRY; CDR2 reads SYGVKD. After removal of 8 bases from V and 0 bases from J, the junction contained 10 bases not matched to a gene. This CDR3 is built from 16 residues.

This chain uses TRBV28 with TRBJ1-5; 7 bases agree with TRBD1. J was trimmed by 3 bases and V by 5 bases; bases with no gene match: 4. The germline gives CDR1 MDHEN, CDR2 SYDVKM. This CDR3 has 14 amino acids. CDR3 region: CASSETGYNQPQHF. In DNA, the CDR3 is TGTGCCAGCAGTGAGACAGGGTACAATCAGCCCCAGCATTTT.

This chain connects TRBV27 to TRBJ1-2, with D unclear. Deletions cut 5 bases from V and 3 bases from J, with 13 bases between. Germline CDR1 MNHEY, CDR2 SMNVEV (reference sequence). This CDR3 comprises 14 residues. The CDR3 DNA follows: TGTGCCAGCAGTCATTATGGGCCGGACTATGGCTACACCTTC. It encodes CASSHYGPDYGYTF.

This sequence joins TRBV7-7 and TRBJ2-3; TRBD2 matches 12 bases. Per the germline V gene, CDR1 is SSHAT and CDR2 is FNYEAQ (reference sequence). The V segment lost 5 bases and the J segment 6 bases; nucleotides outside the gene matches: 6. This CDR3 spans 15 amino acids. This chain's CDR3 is CASSNRLAGDDTQYF. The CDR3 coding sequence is TGTGCCAGCAGCAACCGACTAGCGGGGGATGATACGCAGTATTTT. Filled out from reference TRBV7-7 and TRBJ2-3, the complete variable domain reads GAGVSQSPRYKVTKRGQDVTLRCDPISSHATLYWYQQALGQGPEFLTYFNYEAQPDKSGLPSDRFSAERPEGSISTLTIQRTEQRDSAMYRCASSNRLAGDDTQYFGPGTRLTVL.

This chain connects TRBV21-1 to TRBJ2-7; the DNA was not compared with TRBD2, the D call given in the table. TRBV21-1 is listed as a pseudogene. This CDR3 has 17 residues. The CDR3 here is CASSTRAPGLVGYEQYF. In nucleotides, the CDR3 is TGTGCCAGCAGCACCCGTGCCCCGGGACTAGTTGGGTACGAGCAGTACTTC.

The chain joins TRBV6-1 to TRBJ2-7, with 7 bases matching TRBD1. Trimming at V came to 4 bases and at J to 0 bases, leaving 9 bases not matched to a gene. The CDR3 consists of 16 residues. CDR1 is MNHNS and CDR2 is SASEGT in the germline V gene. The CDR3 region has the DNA TGTGCCAGCAGTGCCTCCAACAGGGGAATCTCCTACGAGCAGTACTTC. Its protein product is CASSASNRGISYEQYF.

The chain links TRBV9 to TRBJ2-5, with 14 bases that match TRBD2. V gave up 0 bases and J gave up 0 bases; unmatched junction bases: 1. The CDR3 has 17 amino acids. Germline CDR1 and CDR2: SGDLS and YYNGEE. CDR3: CASSVGTSGGNQETQYF. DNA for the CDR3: TGTGCCAGCAGCGTAGGGACTAGCGGGGGGAACCAAGAGACCCAGTACTTC.

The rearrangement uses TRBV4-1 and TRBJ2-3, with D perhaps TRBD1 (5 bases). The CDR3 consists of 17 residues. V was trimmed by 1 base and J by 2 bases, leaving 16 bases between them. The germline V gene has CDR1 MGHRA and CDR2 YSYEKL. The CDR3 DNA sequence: TGCGCCAGCAGCCAAGTTTCGAACAGGAAGCCCACAGATACGCAGTATTTT. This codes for CASSQVSNRKPTDTQYF.

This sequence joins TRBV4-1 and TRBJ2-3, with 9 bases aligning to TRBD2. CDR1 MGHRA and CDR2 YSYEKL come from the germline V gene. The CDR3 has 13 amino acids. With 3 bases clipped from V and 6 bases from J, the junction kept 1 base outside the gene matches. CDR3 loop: CASSHAGGDTQYF. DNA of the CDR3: TGCGCCAGCAGCCACGCGGGGGGGGATACGCAGTATTTT.

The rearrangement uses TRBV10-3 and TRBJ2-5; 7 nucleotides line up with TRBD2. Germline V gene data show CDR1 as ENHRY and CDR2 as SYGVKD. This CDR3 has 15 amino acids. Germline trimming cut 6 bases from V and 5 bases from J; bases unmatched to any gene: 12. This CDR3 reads CAIRPSGTIVETQYF. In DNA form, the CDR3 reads TGTGCCATCAGACCAAGCGGGACGATCGTCGAGACCCAGTACTTC.

CDR3 sequence reads: CASSDRGVETQYF. DNA for the CDR3: TGTGCCAGCTCGGACAGGGGAGTGGAGACCCAGTACTTC. This rearrangement joins TRBV10-3 to TRBJ2-5; TRBD1 matches at 9 bases. CDR3 length equals 13 residues. The germline CDR1 and CDR2 sequences are ENHRY and SYGVKD. V lost 10 bases and J lost 5; bases outside the gene matches: 8.

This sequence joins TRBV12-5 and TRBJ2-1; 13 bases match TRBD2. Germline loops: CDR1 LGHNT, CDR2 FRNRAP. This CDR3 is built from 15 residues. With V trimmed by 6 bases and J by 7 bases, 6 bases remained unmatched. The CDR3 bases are TGTGCTAGTGGACCCGGACTAGCGGGAGTAAATGAGCAGTTCTTC. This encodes CASGPGLAGVNEQFF.

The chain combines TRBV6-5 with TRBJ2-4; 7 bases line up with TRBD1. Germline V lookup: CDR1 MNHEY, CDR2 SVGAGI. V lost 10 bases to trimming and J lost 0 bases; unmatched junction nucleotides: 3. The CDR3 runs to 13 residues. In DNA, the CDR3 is TGTGCCACCGGGACAGAAGCCAAAAACATTCAGTACTTC. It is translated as CATGTEAKNIQYF.